Presented here are 5 T cell receptor beta chains from one specimen sequenced in a study of blood T cell repertoires in COVID-19. Some clones are missing from TCRdb's copy, which holds only in-frame ones; the method was immunoSEQ multiplex PCR. The repertoire holds about 180,000 clones, with about 81% as singletons. Sequencing was done on a sample of peripheral blood. Receptors were obtained from a woman older than 75 with COVID-19, enrolled during active disease.

The chain uses TRBV18 and TRBJ2-7, with D possibly being TRBD2 (5 bases). The CDR3 spans 12 residues. Trimming pared 2 bases from V and 7 bases from J, leaving 9 bases between. The germline V gene has CDR1 KGHSH and CDR2 LQKENI. The CDR3 region is CASSPTRGEQYF. The CDR3 nucleotides are TGTGCCAGCTCACCAACCCGGGGAGAGCAGTACTTC.

This clone was picked up a small number of times. The rearrangement joins TRBV6-6 to TRBJ2-5; D may be TRBD2 (7 bases). This CDR3 has 15 residues. The V end was cut by 6 bases, the J end by 2 bases, with 16 bases between. Germline CDR1 and CDR2: MNHNY and SVGAGI (reference sequence). The DNA of the CDR3 is TGTGCCAGCAGGGCGGGGGCGAAGGAACAAGAGACCCAGTACTTC. This translates into CASRAGAKEQETQYF.

The chain joins TRBV3-1 (or the pseudogene TRBV3-2) to TRBJ2-7; TRBD1 is a possible D gene (6 bases). Germline V lookup: CDR1 LGHDT, CDR2 YNNKEL (reference sequence). The length of the CDR3 is 16 residues. The V gene lost 3 bases and the J gene lost 0 bases, with 15 bases spanning the gap. This chain's CDR3 is CASSQYRVLDSYEQYF. In nucleotides, the CDR3 is TGTGCCAGCAGCCAGTACAGGGTACTAGACTCCTACGAGCAGTACTTC.

The chain links TRBV19 to TRBJ1-2; D not certain. CDR3 size: 12 residues. Germline CDR1 is LNHDA and CDR2 is SQIVND (reference sequence). The V end was cut by 4 bases, the J end by 4 bases, with 7 bases between. CDR3 nucleotide sequence: TGTGCCAGTAGTAACTATATCTATGGCTACACCTTC. It translates to CASSNYIYGYTF.

The table lists this clone with a few counts. The chain joins TRBV27 to TRBJ2-7; tentative D call: TRBD1 (5 bases). Germline lookup yields CDR1 MNHEY and CDR2 SMNVEV (reference sequence). V shed 5 bases and J shed 5 bases, with 16 bases lying between them. CDR3 length: 14 residues. In DNA form, the CDR3 reads TGTGCCAGCAGTGATAGGGGTCCCCAGGACGAGCAGTACTTC. Its translation is CASSDRGPQDEQYF.